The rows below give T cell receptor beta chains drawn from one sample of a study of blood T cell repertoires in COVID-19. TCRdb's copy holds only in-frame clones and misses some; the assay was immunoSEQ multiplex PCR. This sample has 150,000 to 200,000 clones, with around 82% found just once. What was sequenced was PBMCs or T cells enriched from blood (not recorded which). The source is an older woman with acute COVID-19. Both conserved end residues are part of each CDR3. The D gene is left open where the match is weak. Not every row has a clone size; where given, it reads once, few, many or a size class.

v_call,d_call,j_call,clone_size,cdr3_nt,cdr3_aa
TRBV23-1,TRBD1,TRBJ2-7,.,TGCGCCAGCAGGAAGACAGGGAAAGGGACCTCCTACGAGCAGTACTTC,CASRKTGKGTSYEQYF
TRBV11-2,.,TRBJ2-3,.,TGTGCCAGCAGCTTCGGGGGGCGGGTTGGCGATACGCAGTATTTT,CASSFGGRVGDTQYF
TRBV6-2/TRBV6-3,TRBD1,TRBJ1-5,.,TGTGCCAGCAGCCTGGGACAGGGTACCCAGCCCCAGCATTTT,CASSLGQGTQPQHF
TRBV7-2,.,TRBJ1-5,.,TGTGCCAGCAGCTTAGGTCGGGGAGATAGCAATCAGCCCCAGCATTTT,CASSLGRGDSNQPQHF
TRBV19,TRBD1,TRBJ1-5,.,TGTGCCAGTAGCGATCTTCAGGGGGCGGGTCAGCCCCAGCATTTT,CASSDLQGAGQPQHF
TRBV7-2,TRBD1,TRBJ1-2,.,TGTGCCAGCAGCTTTGGGACAGCGAACTATGGCTACACCTTC,CASSFGTANYGYTF
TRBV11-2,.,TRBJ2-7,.,TGTGCCAGCAGCCCCCCTGCGGGCCTGACCTACGAGCAGTACTTC,CASSPPAGLTYEQYF
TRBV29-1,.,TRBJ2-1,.,TGCAGCGTGACAGAGCACAATGAGCAGTTCTTC,CSVTEHNEQFF
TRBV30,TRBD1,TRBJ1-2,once,TGTGCCTGGGCACAGGGGAACTATGGCTACACCTTC,CAWAQGNYGYTF
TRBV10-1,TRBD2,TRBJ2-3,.,TGCGCCAGCAGTGAGTACGCGGGGGGGATCACAGATACGCAGTATTTT,CASSEYAGGITDTQYF
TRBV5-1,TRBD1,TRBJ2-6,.,TGCGCCAGCAGAACAGGGGGCGGAGGGGCCAACGTCCTGACTTTC,CASRTGGGGANVLTF
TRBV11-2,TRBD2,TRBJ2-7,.,TGTGCCAGCAGCGATTCGCCCTCTCGGCTAGCGGGAGTCGAGCAGTACTTC,CASSDSPSRLAGVEQYF
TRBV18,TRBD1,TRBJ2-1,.,TGTGCCAGCTCACCGGGACAGGGCAAAAATGAGCAGTTCTTC,CASSPGQGKNEQFF
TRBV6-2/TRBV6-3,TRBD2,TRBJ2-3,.,TGTGCCAGCAGCCGGGGACTATACACAGATACGCAGTATTTT,CASSRGLYTDTQYF
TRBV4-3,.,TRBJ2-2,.,TGCGCCAGCAGCTCGGGTAGAAGAAACACCGGGGAGCTGTTTTTT,CASSSGRRNTGELFF
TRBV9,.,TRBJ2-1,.,TGTGCCAGCAGCGTATGGAGTTTAGCGCGGGAGCAGTTCTTC,CASSVWSLAREQFF
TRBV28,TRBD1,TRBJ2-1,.,TGTGCCAGCAGTTTCCCCCGGACAGGTTTAAATGAGCAGTTCTTC,CASSFPRTGLNEQFF
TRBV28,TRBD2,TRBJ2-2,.,TGTGCCAGCAGCCGTGGCAGCGGGGGCCCATACTTGGACACCGGGGAGCTGTTTTTT,CASSRGSGGPYLDTGELFF
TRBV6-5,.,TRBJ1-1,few,TGTGCCAGCAGTCTCGACAGGAAAAACACTGAAGCTTTCTTT,CASSLDRKNTEAFF
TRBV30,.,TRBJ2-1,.,TGTGCCTGGAGTGTAGGGCAGGGCATCGATGAGCAGTTCTTC,CAWSVGQGIDEQFF
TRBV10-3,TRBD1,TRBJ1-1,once,TGTGCCATCGTCGGGACAGTAGACACTGAAGCTTTCTTT,CAIVGTVDTEAFF
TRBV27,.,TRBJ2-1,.,TGTGCCAGCACCCTTGCGGGCCCCTCCTACAATGAGCAGTTCTTC,CASTLAGPSYNEQFF
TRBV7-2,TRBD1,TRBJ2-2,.,TGTGCCAGCAGCCCGGGTGGACAGGGCGCCGGGGAGCTGTTTTTT,CASSPGGQGAGELFF
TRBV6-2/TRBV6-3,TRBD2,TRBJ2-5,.,TGTGCCAGCAGTTACTCGGCTAGCGGACACCGGGAGACCCAGTACTTC,CASSYSASGHRETQYF
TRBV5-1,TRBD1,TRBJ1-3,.,TGCGCCAGCAGCCTGGGTACTGGGGACAGGAGGTGGGACACCATATATTTT,CASSLGTGDRRWDTIYF
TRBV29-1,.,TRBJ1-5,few,TGCAGCGCCACAACAGGGCTTAGGAATCAGCCCCAGCATTTT,CSATTGLRNQPQHF
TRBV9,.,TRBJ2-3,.,TGTGCCAGCAGCGCCGCCTCACTTGCGAGCCGCACAGATACGCAGTATTTT,CASSAASLASRTDTQYF
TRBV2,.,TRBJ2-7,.,TGTGCCAGCAGTGAACAGTACTACGAGCAGTACTTC,CASSEQYYEQYF
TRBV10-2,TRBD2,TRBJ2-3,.,TGCGCCAGCAGGGCTTGGGTGAGCGGGAGCGAGTCAGATACGCAGTATTTT,CASRAWVSGSESDTQYF
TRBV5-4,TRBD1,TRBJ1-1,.,TGTGCCAGCAGCTCAGACAGGGGGCAGAAAACTGAAGCTTTCTTT,CASSSDRGQKTEAFF
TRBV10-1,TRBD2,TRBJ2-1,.,TGCGCCAGCAGTGCGTCCCTTAGCGGGGGGGGATACAATGAGCAGTTCTTC,CASSASLSGGGYNEQFF
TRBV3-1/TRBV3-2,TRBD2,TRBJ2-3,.,TGTGCCAGCAGACCAAGACTAGCGGGTGGCTTTAGCACAGATACGCAGTATTTT,CASRPRLAGGFSTDTQYF
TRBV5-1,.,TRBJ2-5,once,TGCGCCAGCAGACCTCAGGGAAACGGGGAGACCCAGTACTTC,CASRPQGNGETQYF
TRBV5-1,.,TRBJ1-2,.,TGCGCCAGCAGCCACTCCATGACGACCGACCCCTGGGAGGGCTACACCTTC,CASSHSMTTDPWEGYTF
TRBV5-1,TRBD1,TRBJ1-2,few,TGCGCCAGCAGCGAATTACAGGGGAATACCTATGGCTACACCTTC,CASSELQGNTYGYTF